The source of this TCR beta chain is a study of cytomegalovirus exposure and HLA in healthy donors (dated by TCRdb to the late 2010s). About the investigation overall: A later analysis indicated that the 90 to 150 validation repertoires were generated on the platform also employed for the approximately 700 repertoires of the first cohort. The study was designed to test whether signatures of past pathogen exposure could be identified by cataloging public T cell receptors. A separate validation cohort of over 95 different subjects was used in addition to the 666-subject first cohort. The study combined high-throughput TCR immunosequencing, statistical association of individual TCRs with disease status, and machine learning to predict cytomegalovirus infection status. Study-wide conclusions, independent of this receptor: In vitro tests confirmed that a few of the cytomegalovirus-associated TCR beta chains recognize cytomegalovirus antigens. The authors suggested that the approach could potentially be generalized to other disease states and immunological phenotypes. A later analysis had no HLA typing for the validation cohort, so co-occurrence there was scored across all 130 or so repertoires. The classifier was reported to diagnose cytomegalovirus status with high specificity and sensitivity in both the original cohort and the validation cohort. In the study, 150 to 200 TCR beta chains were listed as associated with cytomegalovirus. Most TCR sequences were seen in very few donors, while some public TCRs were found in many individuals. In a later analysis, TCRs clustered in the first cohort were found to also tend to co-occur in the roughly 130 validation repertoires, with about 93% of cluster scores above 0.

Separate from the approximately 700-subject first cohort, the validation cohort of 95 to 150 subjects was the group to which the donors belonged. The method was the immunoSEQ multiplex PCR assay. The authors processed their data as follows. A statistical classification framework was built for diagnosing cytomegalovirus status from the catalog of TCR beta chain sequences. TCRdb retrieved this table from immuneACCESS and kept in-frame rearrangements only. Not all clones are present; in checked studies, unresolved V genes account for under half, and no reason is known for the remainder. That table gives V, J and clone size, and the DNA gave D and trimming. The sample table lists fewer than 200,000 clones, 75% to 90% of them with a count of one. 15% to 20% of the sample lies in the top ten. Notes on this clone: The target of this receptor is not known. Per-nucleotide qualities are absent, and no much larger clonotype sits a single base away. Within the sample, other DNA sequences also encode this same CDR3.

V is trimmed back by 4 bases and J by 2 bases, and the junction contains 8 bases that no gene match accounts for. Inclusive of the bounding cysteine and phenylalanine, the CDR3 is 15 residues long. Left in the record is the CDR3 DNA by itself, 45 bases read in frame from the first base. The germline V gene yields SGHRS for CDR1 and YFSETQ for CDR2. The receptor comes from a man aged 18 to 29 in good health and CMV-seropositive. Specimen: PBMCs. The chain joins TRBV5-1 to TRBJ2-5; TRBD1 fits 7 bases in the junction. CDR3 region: CASSLVPGQQETQYF. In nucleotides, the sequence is TGCGCCAGCAGCCTCGTGCCGGGACAGCAAGAGACCCAGTACTTC.